This record covers a single T cell receptor beta chain. The sample comes from a study of Ad26.COV2.S vaccination and SARS-CoV-2 variants. Study-wide context: Doses of Ad26.COV2.S were injected into muscle once or twice, 56 days apart.

Repertoires were generated with immunoSEQ multiplex PCR, while TCRdb's copy carries only in-frame clones and drops some. The sample lists 300,000 to 400,000 clones, around four fifths seen once, with 2% to 2.5% in the top ten. Sample treatment: around 19 received Ad26.COV2.S at low or high dose, single or two shots; five or six received placebo; per-sample allocation not given. The study sampled participants on day 63 after the first vaccine or placebo injection. This sample comprised peripheral blood, obtained in a trial of Ad26.COV2.S vaccine versus placebo. This clonotype originated in a person between 18 and 60 years old who received the Ad26.COV2.S COVID-19 vaccine or a placebo.

CDR3 sequence: CASTSGRQGANEKLFF. In DNA form, the CDR3 reads TGTGCCAGCACTTCCGGTCGACAGGGGGCTAATGAAAAACTGTTTTTT. The chain joins TRBV7-9 to TRBJ1-4, with 9 bases fitting TRBD1. Germline CDR1 and CDR2: SEHNR and FQNEAQ (reference sequence). This CDR3 contains 16 residues. The ends lost 7 bases at V and 3 bases at J; junction bases unmatched: 9.